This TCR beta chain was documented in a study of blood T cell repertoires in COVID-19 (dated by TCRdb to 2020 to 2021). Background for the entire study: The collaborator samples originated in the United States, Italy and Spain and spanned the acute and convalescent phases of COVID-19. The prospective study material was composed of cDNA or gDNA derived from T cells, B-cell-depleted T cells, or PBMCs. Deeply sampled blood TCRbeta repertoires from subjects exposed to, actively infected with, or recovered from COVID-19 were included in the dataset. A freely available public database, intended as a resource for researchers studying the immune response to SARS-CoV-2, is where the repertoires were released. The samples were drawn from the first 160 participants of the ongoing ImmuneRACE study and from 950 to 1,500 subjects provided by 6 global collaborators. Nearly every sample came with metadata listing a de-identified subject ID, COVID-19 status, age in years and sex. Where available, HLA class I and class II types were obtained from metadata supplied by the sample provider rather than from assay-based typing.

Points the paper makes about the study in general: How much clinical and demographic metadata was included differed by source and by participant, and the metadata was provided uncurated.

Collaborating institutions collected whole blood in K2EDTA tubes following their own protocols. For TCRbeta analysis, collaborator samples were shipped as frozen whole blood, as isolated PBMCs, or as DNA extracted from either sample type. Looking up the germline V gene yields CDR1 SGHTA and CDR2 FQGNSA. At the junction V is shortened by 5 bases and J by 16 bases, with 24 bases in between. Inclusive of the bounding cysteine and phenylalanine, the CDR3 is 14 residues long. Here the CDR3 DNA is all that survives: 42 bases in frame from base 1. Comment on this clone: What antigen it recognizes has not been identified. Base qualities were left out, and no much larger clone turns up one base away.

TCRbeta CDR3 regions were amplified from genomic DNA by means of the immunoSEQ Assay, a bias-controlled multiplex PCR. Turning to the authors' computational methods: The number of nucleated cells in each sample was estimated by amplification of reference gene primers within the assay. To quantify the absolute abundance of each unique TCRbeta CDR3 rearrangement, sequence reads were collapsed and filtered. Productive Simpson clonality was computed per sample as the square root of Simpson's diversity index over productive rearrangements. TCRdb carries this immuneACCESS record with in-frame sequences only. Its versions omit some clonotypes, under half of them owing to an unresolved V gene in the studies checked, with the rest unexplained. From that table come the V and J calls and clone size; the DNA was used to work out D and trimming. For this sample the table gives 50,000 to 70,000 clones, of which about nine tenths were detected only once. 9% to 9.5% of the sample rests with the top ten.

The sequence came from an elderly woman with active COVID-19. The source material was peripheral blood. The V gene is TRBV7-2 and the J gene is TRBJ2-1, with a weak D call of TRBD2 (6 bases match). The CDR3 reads CASSPAPAGRTLFF. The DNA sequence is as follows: TGTGCCAGCAGCCCAGCCCCGGCGGGGAGGACCTTATTCTTC.